This entry describes one TCR beta chain. Per the authors' pipeline: Reference gene primer amplification gave nucleated cell count estimates. The method was immunoSEQ multiplex PCR; TCRdb's version includes in-frame clones alone and lacks a portion of them. That table furnishes V, J and clone size, whereas the DNA furnished D and trimming. The repertoire consists of about 74,000 clones, with approximately 90% occurring once and the leading ten covering 6% to 7.5%. The data belong to a study of blood T cell repertoires in COVID-19. The overall study: The United States, Italy and Spain provided the acute and convalescent COVID-19 samples. In each case, the material was cDNA or gDNA derived from T cells, B-cell-depleted T cells, or PBMCs.

The sample comprised peripheral blood. This clonotype originated in an elderly woman with acute or convalescent COVID-19.

The CDR3 sequence: CAWGTGRNQPQHF. The CDR3 DNA reads as TGTGCCTGGGGGACAGGGCGGAATCAGCCCCAGCATTTT. This chain connects TRBV30 to TRBJ1-5, with TRBD1 matching over 9 bases. CDR3 length: 13 amino acids. J gave up 4 bases and V 5 bases, and 3 bases lay outside the gene matches. From germline, CDR1 is GTSNPN and CDR2 SVGIG (reference sequence).